This is a list of T cell receptor beta chains from one sample in a study of tissue T cells after allogeneic stem cell transplantation. The method was immunoSEQ multiplex PCR; TCRdb's version includes in-frame clones alone and lacks a portion of them. This table holds approximately 45,000 clones, around nine tenths found once. The sequencing used blood, collected before transplantation. Source of these receptors: a woman aged 40 to 75 who later had graft-versus-host disease after an allogeneic stem cell transplant. Both conserved end residues are trimmed from each CDR3.

CDR3 protein: ASSSGGGYGYT
J gene: TRBJ1-2
V gene: TRBV6-5

CDR3 protein: ASSPAVSTGELF
J gene: TRBJ2-2
V gene: TRBV5-5

CDR3 protein: ASSPEIYGYT
J gene: TRBJ1-2
V gene: TRBV7-9

CDR3 protein: ATRPRTKNIQY
J gene: TRBJ2-4
V gene: TRBV6-1

CDR3 protein: ACKMLGTDTQY
J gene: TRBJ2-3
V gene: TRBV30

CDR3 protein: ASSYPTSDGSYEQY
J gene: TRBJ2-7
V gene: TRBV6-6

CDR3 protein: ASRETYEQY
J gene: TRBJ2-7
V gene: TRBV28

CDR3 protein: ASSLGGNGELF
J gene: TRBJ2-2
V gene: TRBV7-9

CDR3 protein: ASSLGLAEIYEQY
J gene: TRBJ2-7
V gene: TRBV11-3

CDR3 protein: AWSNSLLANEQF
J gene: TRBJ2-1
V gene: TRBV30

CDR3 protein: ASSLGHEAF
J gene: TRBJ1-1
V gene: TRBV7-9

CDR3 protein: ASSRPPRGRTEAF
J gene: TRBJ1-1
V gene: TRBV6-5

CDR3 protein: ASSLDVGAIDTQY
J gene: TRBJ2-3
V gene: TRBV5-4

CDR3 protein: ASSLEAILNTEAF
J gene: TRBJ1-1
V gene: TRBV11-2

CDR3 protein: SAWTSGTSSYEQY
J gene: TRBJ2-7
V gene: TRBV29-1

CDR3 protein: ASTPGTGYEQF
J gene: TRBJ2-1
V gene: TRBV6-6

CDR3 protein: ASSQVNRADGYT
J gene: TRBJ1-2
V gene: TRBV4-3